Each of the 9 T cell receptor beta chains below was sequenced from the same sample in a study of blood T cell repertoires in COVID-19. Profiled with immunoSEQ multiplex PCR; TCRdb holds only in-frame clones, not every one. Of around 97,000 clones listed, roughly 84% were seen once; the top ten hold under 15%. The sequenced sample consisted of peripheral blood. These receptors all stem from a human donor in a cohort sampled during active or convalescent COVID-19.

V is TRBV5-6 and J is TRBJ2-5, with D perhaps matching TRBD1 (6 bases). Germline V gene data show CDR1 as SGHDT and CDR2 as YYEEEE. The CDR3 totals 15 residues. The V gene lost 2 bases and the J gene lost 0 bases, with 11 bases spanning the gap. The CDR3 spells CASSFLDRYQETQYF. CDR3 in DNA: TGTGCCAGCAGCTTTCTTGACAGGTACCAAGAGACCCAGTACTTC.

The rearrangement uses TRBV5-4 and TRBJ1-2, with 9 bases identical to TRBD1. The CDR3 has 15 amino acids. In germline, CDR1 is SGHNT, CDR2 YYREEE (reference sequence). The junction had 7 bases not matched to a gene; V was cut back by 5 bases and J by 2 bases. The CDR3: CASRSAGTGNYGYTF. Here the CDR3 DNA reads TGTGCCAGCAGATCGGCTGGGACAGGGAACTATGGCTACACCTTC.

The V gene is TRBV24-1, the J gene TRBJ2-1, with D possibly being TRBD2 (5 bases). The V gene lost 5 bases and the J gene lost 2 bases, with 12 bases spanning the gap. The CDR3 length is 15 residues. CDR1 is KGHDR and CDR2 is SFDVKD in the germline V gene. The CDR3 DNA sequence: TGTGCCACCAGTGGGGCCCCGGGAACCTACAATGAGCAGTTCTTC. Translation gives CATSGAPGTYNEQFF.

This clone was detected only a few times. The CDR3 coding sequence is TGTGCCAGCAGTCTCAGACAGGGTAAGGGCAATCAGCCCCAGCATTTT. Amino acids: CASSLRQGKGNQPQHF. The chain combines TRBV28 with TRBJ1-5; 7 bases line up with TRBD1. The J segment lost 2 bases and the V segment lost 5 bases, leaving 9 bases of the junction unmatched. Per germline, CDR1 MDHEN and CDR2 SYDVKM. This CDR3 has 16 amino acids.

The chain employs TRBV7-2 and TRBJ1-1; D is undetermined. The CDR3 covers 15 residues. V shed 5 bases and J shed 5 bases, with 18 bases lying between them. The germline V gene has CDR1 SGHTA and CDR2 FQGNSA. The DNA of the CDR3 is TGTGCCAGCAGCCCGCAAGGTGCCCGGAGGACTGAAGCTTTCTTT. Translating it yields CASSPQGARRTEAFF.

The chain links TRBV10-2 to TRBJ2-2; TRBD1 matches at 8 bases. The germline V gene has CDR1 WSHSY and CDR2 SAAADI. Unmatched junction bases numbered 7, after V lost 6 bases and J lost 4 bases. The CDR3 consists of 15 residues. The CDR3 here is CASSSGQGGTGELFF. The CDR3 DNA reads TGCGCCAGCAGCTCCGGACAGGGCGGCACCGGGGAGCTGTTTTTT.

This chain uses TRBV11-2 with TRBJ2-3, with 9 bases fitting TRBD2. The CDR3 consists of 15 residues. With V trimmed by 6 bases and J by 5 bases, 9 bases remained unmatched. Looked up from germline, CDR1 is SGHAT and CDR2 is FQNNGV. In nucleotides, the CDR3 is TGTGCCAGCAGACCAAGCGGGGGGCGGGGAGATACGCAGTATTTT. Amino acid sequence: CASRPSGGRGDTQYF.

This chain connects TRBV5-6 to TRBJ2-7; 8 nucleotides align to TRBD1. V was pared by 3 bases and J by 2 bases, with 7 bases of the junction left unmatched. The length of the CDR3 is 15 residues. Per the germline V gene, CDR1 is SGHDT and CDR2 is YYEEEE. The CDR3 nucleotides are TGTGCCAGCAGCTCCGGGACAGGCGGACCCTACGAGCAGTACTTC. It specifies CASSSGTGGPYEQYF.

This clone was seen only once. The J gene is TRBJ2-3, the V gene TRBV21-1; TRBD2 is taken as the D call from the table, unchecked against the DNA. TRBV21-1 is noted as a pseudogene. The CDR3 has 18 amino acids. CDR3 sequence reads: CASSKERASGLSTDTQYF. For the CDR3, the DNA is TGTGCCAGCAGCAAAGAAAGGGCTAGCGGCCTTAGCACAGATACGCAGTATTTT.